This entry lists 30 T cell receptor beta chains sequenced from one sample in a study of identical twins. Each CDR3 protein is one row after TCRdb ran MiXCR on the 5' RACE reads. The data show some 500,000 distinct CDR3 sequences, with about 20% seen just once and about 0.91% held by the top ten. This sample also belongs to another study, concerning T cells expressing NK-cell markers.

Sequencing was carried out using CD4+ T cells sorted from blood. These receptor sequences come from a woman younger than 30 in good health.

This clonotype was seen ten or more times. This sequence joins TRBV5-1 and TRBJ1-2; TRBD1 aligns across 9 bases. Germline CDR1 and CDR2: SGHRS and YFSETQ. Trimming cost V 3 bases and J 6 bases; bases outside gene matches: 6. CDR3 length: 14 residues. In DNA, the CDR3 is TGCGCCAGCAGCTCTCAACAGGGGGCTGATGGCTACACCTTC. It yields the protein CASSSQQGADGYTF.

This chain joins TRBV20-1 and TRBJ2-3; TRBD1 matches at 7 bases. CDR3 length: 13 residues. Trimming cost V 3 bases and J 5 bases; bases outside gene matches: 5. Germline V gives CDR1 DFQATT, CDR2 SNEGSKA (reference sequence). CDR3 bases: TGCAGTGCTAGCAAAGGGGGCCTAGATACGCAGTATTTT. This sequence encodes CSASKGGLDTQYF.

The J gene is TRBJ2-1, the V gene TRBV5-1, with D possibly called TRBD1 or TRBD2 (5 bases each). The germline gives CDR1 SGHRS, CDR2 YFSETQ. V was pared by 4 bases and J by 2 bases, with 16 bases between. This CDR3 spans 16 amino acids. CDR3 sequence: CASSPVPGRAYNEQFF. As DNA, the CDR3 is TGCGCCAGCAGCCCAGTCCCGGGGCGCGCCTACAATGAGCAGTTCTTC.

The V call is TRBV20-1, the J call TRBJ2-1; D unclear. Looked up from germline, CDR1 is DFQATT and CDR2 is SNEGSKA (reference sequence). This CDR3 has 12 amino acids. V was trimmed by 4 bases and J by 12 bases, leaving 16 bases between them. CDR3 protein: CSATLVDLGQFF. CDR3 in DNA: TGCAGTGCTACCCTCGTAGACTTGGGGCAGTTCTTC.

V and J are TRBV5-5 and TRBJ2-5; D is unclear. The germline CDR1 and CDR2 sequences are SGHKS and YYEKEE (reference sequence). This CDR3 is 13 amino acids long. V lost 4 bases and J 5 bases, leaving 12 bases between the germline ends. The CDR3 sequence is CASSRADMETQYF. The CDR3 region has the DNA TGTGCCAGCAGCCGCGCTGACATGGAGACCCAGTACTTC.

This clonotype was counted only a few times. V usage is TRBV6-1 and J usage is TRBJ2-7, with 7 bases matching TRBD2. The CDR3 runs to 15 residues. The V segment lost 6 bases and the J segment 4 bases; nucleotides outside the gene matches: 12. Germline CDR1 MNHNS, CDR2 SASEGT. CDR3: CASRGGVVLVYEQYF. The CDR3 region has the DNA TGTGCCAGCAGGGGAGGGGTCGTACTAGTTTACGAGCAGTACTTC.

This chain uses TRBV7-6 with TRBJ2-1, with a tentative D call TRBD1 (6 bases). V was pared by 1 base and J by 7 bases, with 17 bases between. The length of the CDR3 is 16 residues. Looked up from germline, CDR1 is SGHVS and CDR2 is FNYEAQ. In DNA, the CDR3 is TGTGCCAGCAGCTTAGAGGGGGTGGCTAGCCGAAATGAGCAGTTCTTC. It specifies CASSLEGVASRNEQFF. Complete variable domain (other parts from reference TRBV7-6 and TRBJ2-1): GAGVSQSPRYKVTKRGQDVALRCDPISGHVSLYWYRQALGQGPEFLTYFNYEAQQDKSGLPNDRFSAERPEGSISTLTIQRTEQRDSAMYRCASSLEGVASRNEQFFGPGTRLTVL.

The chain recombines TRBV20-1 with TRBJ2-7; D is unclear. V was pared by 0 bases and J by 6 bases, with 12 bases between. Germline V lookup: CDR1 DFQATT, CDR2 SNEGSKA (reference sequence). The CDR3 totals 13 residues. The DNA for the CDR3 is TGCAGTGCTAGAGATCGAGCTCAGGCCGAGCAGTACTTC. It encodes CSARDRAQAEQYF.

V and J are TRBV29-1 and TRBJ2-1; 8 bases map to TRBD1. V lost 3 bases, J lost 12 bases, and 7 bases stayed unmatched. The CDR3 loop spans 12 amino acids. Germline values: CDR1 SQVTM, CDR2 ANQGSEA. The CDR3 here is CSVDLRGQGQFF. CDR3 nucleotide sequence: TGCAGCGTTGACCTCAGGGGGCAGGGGCAGTTCTTC.

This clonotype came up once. CDR3 residues: CSASGTSGKTYNEQFF. The CDR3 DNA sequence: TGCAGTGCTTCCGGGACTAGCGGGAAAACCTACAATGAGCAGTTCTTC. The chain combines TRBV20-1 with TRBJ2-1; 13 nucleotides line up with TRBD2. CDR3 length equals 16 residues. Germline assignment: CDR1 DFQATT and CDR2 SNEGSKA (reference sequence). J lost 2 bases, V lost 5 bases, and 6 bases had no gene match.

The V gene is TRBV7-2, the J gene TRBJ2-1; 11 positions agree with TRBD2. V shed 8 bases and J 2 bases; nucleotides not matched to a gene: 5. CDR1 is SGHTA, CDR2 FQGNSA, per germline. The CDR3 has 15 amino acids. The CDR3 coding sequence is TGTGCCAGCCTTAAGACTAGCGGGGCCTACAATGAGCAGTTCTTC. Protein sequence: CASLKTSGAYNEQFF.

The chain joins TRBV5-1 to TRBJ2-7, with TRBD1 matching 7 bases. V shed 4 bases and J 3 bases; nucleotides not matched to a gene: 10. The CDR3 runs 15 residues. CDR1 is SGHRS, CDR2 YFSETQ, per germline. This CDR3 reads CASSLLGQNLYEQYF. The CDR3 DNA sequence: TGCGCCAGCAGCCTCTTGGGACAGAACCTCTACGAGCAGTACTTC.

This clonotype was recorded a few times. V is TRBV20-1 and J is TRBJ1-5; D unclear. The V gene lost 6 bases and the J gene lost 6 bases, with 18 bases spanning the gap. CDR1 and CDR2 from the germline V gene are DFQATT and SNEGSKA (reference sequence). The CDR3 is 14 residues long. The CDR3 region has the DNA TGCAGTGCCACCCCCGCCGTACATACTCAGCCCCAGCATTTT. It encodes CSATPAVHTQPQHF.

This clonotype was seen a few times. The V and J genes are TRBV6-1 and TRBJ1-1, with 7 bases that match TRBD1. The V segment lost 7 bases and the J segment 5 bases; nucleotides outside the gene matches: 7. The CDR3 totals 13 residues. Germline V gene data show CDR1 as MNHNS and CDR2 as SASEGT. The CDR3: CASKATGRTEAFF. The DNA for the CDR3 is TGTGCCAGCAAGGCGACAGGGAGGACTGAAGCTTTCTTT.

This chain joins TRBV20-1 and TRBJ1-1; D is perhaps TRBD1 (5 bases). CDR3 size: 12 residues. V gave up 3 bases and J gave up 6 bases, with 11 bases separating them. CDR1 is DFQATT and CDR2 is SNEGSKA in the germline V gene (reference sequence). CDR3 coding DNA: TGCAGTGCTAGGGGACGGTTGGCTGAAGCTTTCTTT. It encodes CSARGRLAEAFF.

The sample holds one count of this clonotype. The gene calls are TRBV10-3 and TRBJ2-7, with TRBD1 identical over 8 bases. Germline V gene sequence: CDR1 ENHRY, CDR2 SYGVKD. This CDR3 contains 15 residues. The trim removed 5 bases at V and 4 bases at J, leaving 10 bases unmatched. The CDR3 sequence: CAISSPDRDHYEQYF. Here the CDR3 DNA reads TGTGCCATCAGTTCACCGGACAGGGATCATTACGAGCAGTACTTC.

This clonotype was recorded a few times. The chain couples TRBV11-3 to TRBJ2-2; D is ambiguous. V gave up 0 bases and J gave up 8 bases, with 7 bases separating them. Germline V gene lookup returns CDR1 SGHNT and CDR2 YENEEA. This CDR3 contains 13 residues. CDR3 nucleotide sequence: TGTGCCAGCAGCTTAGACAGGTTGGGGGAGCTGTTTTTT. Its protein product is CASSLDRLGELFF. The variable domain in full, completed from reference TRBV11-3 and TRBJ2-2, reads EAGVVQSPRYKIIEKKQPVAFWCNPISGHNTLYWYLQNLGQGPELLIRYENEEAVDDSQLPKDRFSAERLKGVDSTLKIQPAELGDSAVYLCASSLDRLGELFFGEGSRLTVL.

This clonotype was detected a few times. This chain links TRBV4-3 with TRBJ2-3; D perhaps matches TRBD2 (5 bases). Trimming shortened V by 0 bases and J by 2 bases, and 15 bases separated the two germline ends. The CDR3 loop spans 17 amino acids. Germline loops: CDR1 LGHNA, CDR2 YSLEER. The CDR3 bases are TGCGCCAGCAGCCAAGAAAGAAGCGGCCACTACACAGATACGCAGTATTTT. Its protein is CASSQERSGHYTDTQYF.

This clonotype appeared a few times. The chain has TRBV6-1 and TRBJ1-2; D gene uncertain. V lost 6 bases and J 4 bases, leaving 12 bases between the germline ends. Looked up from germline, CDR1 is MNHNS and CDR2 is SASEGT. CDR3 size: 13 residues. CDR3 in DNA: TGTGCCAGCAGAGGCCCAGGATCCTATGGCTACACCTTC. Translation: CASRGPGSYGYTF.

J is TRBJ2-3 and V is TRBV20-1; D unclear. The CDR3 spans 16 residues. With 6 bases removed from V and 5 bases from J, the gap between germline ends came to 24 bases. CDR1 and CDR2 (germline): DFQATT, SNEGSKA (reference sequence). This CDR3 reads CSAARAKGGVRDTQYF. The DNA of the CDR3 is TGCAGTGCCGCCCGGGCGAAGGGCGGAGTAAGAGATACGCAGTATTTT.

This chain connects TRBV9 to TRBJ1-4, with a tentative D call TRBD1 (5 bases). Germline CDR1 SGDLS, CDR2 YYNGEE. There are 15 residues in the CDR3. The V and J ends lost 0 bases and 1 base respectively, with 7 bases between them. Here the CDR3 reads CASSVAGGTNEKLFF. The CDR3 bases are TGTGCCAGCAGCGTAGCGGGGGGAACTAATGAAAAACTGTTTTTT.

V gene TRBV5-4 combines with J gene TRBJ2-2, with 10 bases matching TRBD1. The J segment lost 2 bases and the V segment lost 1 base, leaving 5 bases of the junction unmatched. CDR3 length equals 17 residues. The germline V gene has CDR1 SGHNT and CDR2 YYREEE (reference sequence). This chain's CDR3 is CASSLRATGGNTGELFF. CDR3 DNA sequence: TGTGCCAGCAGCTTGAGAGCGACAGGGGGCAACACCGGGGAGCTGTTTTTT.

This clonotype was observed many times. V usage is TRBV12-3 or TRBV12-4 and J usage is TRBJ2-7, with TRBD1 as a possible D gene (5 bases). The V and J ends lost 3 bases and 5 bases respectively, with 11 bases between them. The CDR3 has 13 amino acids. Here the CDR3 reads CASSFSGFNEQYF. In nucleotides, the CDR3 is TGTGCCAGCAGTTTCTCAGGGTTCAACGAGCAGTACTTC.

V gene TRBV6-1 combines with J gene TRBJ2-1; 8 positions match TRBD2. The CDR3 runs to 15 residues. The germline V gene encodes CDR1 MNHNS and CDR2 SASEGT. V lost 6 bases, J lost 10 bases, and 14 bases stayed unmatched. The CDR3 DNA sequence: TGTGCCAGCAGAGCTCCGGGGGGGCATGTTGAAGAGCAGTTCTTC. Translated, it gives CASRAPGGHVEEQFF.

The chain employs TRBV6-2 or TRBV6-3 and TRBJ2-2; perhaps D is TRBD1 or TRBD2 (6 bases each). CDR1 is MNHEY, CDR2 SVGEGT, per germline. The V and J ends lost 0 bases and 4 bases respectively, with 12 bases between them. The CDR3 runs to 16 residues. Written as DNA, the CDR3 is TGTGCCAGCAGTTACTCGTGGGGGCGGGGCACCGGGGAGCTGTTTTTT. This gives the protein CASSYSWGRGTGELFF.

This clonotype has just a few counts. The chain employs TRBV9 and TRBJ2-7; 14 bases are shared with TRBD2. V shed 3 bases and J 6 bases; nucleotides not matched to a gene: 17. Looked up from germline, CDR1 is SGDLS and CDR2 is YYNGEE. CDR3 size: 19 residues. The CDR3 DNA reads TGTGCCAGCAGCGGTAAGCCGGGGACTAGCGGGAGAACACCCCGCGAGCAGTACTTC. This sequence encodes CASSGKPGTSGRTPREQYF.

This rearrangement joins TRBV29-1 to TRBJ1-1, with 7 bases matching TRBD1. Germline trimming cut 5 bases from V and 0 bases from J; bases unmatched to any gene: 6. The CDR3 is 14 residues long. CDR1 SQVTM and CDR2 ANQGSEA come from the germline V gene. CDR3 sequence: CSVRTGTVNTEAFF. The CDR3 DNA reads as TGCAGCGTTCGTACCGGGACAGTGAACACTGAAGCTTTCTTT.

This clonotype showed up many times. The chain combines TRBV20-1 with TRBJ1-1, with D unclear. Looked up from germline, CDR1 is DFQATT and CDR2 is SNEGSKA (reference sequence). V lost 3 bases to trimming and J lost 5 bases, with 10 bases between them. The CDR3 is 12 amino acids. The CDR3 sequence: CSASHFETEAFF. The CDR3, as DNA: TGCAGTGCTAGTCACTTTGAAACTGAAGCTTTCTTT.

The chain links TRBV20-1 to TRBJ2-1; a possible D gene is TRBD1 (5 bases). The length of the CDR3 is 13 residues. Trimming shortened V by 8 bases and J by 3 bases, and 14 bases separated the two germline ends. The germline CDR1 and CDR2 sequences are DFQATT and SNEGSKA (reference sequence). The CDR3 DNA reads TGCAGTCCCGCGCGGACACGCTACAATGAGCAGTTCTTC. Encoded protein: CSPARTRYNEQFF.

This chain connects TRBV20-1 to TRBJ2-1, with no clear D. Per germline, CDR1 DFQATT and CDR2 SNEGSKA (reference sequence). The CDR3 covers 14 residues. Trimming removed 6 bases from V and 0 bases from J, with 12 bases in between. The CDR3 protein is CSAMKISSYNEQFF. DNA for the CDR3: TGCAGTGCAATGAAAATCAGCTCCTACAATGAGCAGTTCTTC.